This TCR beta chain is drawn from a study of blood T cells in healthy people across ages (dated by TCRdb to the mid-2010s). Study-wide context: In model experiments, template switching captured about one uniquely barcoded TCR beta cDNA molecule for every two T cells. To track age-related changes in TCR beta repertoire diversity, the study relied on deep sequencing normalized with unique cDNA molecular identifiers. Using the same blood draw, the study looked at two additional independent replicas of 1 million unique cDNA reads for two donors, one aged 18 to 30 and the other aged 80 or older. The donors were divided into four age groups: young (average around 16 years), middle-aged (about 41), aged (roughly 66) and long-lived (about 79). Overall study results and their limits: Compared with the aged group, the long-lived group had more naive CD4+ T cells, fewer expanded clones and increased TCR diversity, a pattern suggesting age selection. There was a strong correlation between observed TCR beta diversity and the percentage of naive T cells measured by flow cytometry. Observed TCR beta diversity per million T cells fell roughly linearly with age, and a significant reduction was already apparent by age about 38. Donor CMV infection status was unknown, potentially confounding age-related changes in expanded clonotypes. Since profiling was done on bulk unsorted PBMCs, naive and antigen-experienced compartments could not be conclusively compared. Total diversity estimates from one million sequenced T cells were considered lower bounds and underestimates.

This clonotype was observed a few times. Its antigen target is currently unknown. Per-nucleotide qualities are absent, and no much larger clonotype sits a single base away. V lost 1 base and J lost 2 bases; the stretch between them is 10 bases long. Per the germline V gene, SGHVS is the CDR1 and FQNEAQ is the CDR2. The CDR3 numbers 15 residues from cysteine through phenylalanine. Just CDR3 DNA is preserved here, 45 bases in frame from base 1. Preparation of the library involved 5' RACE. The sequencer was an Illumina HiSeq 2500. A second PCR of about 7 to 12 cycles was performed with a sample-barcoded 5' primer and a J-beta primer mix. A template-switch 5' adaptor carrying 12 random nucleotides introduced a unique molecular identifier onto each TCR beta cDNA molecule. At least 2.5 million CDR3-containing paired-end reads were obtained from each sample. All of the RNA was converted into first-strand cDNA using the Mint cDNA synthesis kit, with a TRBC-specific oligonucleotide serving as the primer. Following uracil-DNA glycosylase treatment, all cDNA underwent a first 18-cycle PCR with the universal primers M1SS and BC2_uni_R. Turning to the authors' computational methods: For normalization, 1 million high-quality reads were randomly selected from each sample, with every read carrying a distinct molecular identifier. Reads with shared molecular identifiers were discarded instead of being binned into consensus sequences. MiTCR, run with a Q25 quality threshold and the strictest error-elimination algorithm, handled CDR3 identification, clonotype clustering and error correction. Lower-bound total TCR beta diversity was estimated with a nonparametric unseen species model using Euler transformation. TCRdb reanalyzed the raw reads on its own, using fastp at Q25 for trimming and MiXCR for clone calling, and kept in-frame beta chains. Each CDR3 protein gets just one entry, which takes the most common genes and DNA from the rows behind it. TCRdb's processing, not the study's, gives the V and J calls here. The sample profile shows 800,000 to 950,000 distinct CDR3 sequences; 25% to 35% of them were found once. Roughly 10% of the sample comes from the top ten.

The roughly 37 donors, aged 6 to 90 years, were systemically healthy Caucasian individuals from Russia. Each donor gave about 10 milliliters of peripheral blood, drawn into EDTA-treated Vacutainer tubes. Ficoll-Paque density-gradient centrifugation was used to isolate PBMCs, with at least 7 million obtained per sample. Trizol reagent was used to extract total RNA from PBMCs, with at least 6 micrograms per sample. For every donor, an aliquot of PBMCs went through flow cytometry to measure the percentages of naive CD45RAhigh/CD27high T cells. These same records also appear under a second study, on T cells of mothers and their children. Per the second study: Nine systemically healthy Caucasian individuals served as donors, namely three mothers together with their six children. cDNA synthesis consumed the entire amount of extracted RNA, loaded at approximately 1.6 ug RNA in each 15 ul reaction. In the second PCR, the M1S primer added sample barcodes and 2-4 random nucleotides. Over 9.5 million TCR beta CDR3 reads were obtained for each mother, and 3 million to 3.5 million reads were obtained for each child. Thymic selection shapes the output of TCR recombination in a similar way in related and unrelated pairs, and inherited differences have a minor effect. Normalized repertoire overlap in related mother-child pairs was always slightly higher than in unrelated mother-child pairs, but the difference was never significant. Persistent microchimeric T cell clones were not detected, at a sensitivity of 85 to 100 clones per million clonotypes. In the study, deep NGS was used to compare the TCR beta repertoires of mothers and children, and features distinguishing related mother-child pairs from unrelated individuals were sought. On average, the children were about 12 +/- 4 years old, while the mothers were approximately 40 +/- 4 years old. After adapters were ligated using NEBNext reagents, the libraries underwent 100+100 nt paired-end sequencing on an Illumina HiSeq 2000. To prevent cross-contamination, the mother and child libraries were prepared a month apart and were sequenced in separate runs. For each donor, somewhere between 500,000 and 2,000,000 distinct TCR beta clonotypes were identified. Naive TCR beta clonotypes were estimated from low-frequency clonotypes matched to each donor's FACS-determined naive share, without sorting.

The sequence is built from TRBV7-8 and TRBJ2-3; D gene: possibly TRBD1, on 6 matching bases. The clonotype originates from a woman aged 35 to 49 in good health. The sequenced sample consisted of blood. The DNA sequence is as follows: TGTGCCAGCAGCTTAGGGGACATACCCACAGATACGCAGTATTTT. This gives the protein CASSLGDIPTDTQYF.